These 12 T cell receptor beta chains were sequenced from one sample in a study of shared clonotypes between healthy human individuals. Profiled with immunoSEQ multiplex PCR; TCRdb holds only in-frame clones, not every one. The sample has approximately 440,000 clones, more than 70% seen once. Specimen: PBMCs. These receptor sequences come from a woman aged 35 to 49 in good health. Some clones in this sample may be carry-over from other donors' samples.

This chain uses TRBV7-6 with TRBJ2-2; D unclear. CDR3 length equals 13 residues. V dropped 1 base and J dropped 3 bases, with 3 bases sitting between them. CDR1 is SGHVS, CDR2 FNYEAQ, per germline. For the CDR3, the DNA is TGTGCCAGCAGCTTAGTGTACACCGGGGAGCTGTTTTTT. It is translated as CASSLVYTGELFF.

To note about this clone: This sample also contains other DNA sequences that code for the same CDR3. The genes are TRBV28 and TRBJ1-2, with D possibly being TRBD1 (6 bases). Trimming left V 5 bases short and J 1 base short, with 11 bases between. CDR1 and CDR2 (germline): MDHEN, SYDVKM. CDR3 length: 14 amino acids. The CDR3 nucleotides read TGTGCCAGCAGTGGCAGGGGAGGTAACTATGGCTACACCTTC. This translates into CASSGRGGNYGYTF.

In this sample, this clone turned up a few times. This chain uses TRBV16 with TRBJ2-7, with 7 bases matching TRBD1. CDR3 size: 15 residues. The V gene's germline CDR1 is KGHSY and CDR2 FQNENV. J was trimmed by 3 bases and V by 1 base; bases with no gene match: 6. The CDR3 region has the DNA TGTGCCAGCAGCCAATTCGGGACAGCGGTCTACGAGCAGTACTTC. It yields the protein CASSQFGTAVYEQYF.

The V call is TRBV7-9, the J call TRBJ2-7, with a tentative D call TRBD1 (5 bases). V lost 5 bases, J lost 5 bases, and 19 bases lay in between. The CDR3 runs 15 residues. Germline loops: CDR1 SEHNR, CDR2 FQNEAQ (reference sequence). CDR3 sequence (DNA): TGTGCCAGCAGCCCCTGGGGCAGGGTTAATAACGAGCAGTACTTC. Its protein product is CASSPWGRVNNEQYF.

The chain joins TRBV6-1 to TRBJ2-7; 9 nucleotides agree with TRBD1. Germline loops: CDR1 MNHNS, CDR2 SASEGT. This CDR3 region has 14 residues. J was trimmed by 2 bases and V by 6 bases; bases with no gene match: 5. The CDR3 coding sequence is TGTGCCAGCAGCACGGGACAGGGTCCCTACGAGCAGTACTTC. It codes for CASSTGQGPYEQYF.

This chain links TRBV7-9 with TRBJ1-4; D gene uncertain. CDR3 length: 18 residues. V shed 5 bases and J shed 7 bases, with 26 bases lying between them. Germline assignment: CDR1 SEHNR and CDR2 FQNEAQ (reference sequence). CDR3 sequence reads: CASSQTSWTGGDGEKLFF. In DNA form, the CDR3 reads TGTGCCAGCAGCCAAACCAGCTGGACGGGAGGAGATGGTGAAAAACTGTTTTTT.

This chain connects TRBV7-9 to TRBJ2-1; 13 nucleotides line up with TRBD2. Looked up from germline, CDR1 is SEHNR and CDR2 is FQNEAQ (reference sequence). J gave up 6 bases and V 2 bases, and 4 bases lay outside the gene matches. The CDR3 length is 16 residues. CDR3 coding DNA: TGTGCCAGCAGCTTACCAGGACTAGCGGGAGTCAATGAGCAGTTCTTC. Translating gives CASSLPGLAGVNEQFF.

The table lists this clone with a few counts. The chain recombines TRBV28 with TRBJ2-4, with no clear D. CDR1 is MDHEN, CDR2 SYDVKM, per germline. The CDR3 has 12 amino acids. V lost 7 bases, J lost 6 bases, and 10 bases lay in between. CDR3 amino acids: CASTLTGNIQYF. CDR3 coding DNA: TGTGCCAGCACCCTCACGGGAAACATTCAGTACTTC.

The sample holds many counts of this clone. The germline gene is not matched at one end of the junction; a read error may be the cause. CDR3 protein: CASSKGQGALDEQFF. As DNA, the CDR3 is TGTGCTAGCAGCAAGGGACAGGGGGCCCTTGATGAGCAGTTCTTC. The chain joins TRBV7-7 to TRBJ2-1; the match to TRBD1 covers 12 bases. Germline V CDR1 and CDR2: SSHAT, FNYEAQ (reference sequence). The CDR3 spans 15 residues.

V is TRBV20-1 and J is TRBJ2-7; tentative D call: TRBD2 (6 bases). Germline values: CDR1 DFQATT, CDR2 SNEGSKA (reference sequence). The CDR3 sequence is 11 residues long. The CDR3 sequence: CRVRLVNEQYF. The CDR3 DNA reads TGCAGGGTTCGACTAGTGAACGAGCAGTACTTC.

The rearrangement uses TRBV2 and TRBJ1-2; 7 nucleotides line up with TRBD1. V shed 0 bases and J 7 bases; nucleotides not matched to a gene: 5. This CDR3 region has 14 residues. Per germline, CDR1 SNHLY and CDR2 FYNNEI. CDR3 loop: CASSEATGLGGYTF. The CDR3 DNA follows: TGTGCCAGCAGTGAAGCGACAGGGTTAGGTGGCTACACCTTC.

Of note for this clone: This may be a read error: a much more frequent sequence differs by one nucleotide. Within the sample, other DNA sequences also encode this same CDR3. The chain uses TRBV10-1 and TRBJ2-7; no reliable D call. The V and J ends lost 1 base and 0 bases respectively, with 13 bases between them. The CDR3 has 16 amino acids. In germline, CDR1 is WNHNN, CDR2 SYGVQD (reference sequence). As DNA, the CDR3 is TGCGCCAGCAGTGAGTATCCAGACACGAACTCCTACGAGCAGTACTTC. This sequence encodes CASSEYPDTNSYEQYF.